One sample yielded the 21 T cell receptor beta chains listed below, sequenced in a study of T cells after yellow fever vaccination (dated by TCRdb to between 2018 and 2021). The method was 5' RACE. The sequencer listed for this sample is Illumina NovaSeq 6000. Using fastp at Q25 and MiXCR, TCRdb reprocessed the public reads and kept productive beta chains. Rows are unified per CDR3 protein, each entry keeping the most common DNA and genes. The sample contains approximately 450,000 distinct CDR3 sequences, 18% of them found a single time. 15% to 20% of the sample is taken by the ten largest. The sample's treatment or condition label, decoded: live attenuated yellow fever vaccine strain. The sample here was PBMCs, taken before the yellow fever booster vaccination. The receptors here all came from a man between 18 and 35 years old who received the YFV17D yellow fever vaccine.

This clonotype was seen a handful of times. The chain is built from TRBV6-2 or TRBV6-3 and TRBJ2-6; D gene unclear. The germline V and J ends were trimmed by 5 bases and 0 bases, with 11 bases remaining between them. Per the germline V gene, CDR1 is MNHEY and CDR2 is SVGEGT. This CDR3 comprises 16 residues. CDR3 residues: CASSRQYFSGANVLTF. The CDR3, as DNA: TGTGCCAGCAGTCGCCAGTACTTCTCTGGGGCCAACGTCCTGACTTTC.

Only a few counts were recorded for this clonotype. V gene TRBV20-1 combines with J gene TRBJ2-7; 8 bases are a match to TRBD1. This CDR3 comprises 14 residues. CDR1 is DFQATT and CDR2 is SNEGSKA in the germline V gene (reference sequence). After removal of 3 bases from V and 0 bases from J, the junction contained 4 bases not matched to a gene. CDR3 sequence reads: CSARDRVVSYEQYV. In DNA, the CDR3 is TGCAGTGCTAGGGACAGGGTGGTCTCCTACGAGCAGTACGTC.

Ten or more counts support this clonotype. CDR3 region: CASSSGLIDEQFF. CDR3 DNA: TGTGCCAGCAGCTCGGGACTAATAGATGAGCAGTTCTTC. V usage is TRBV7-9 and J usage is TRBJ2-1, with 7 bases matching TRBD2. The germline gives CDR1 SEHNR, CDR2 FQNEAQ (reference sequence). This CDR3 is built from 13 residues. The junction had 5 bases not matched to a gene; V was cut back by 4 bases and J by 8 bases.

This chain uses TRBV4-3 with TRBJ2-7; D gene uncertain. The CDR3 extends over 13 amino acids. The germline V gene encodes CDR1 LGHNA and CDR2 YSLEER. V was pared by 8 bases and J by 3 bases, with 14 bases between. CDR3: CASGNGGNYEQYF. The CDR3 nucleotides read TGCGCCAGCGGGAATGGCGGAAACTACGAGCAGTACTTC.

In its sample, this clonotype was seen a few times. The CDR3 loop is CASSYQRGTGGTEAFF. CDR3 sequence (DNA): TGTGCCAGCAGTTACCAACGAGGGACAGGGGGCACTGAAGCTTTCTTT. This chain links TRBV6-5 with TRBJ1-1; 11 nucleotides align to TRBD1. CDR3 length: 16 residues. Trimming cost V 2 bases and J 4 bases; bases outside gene matches: 6. Germline CDR1 and CDR2: MNHEY and SVGAGI.

The chain uses TRBV5-5 and TRBJ1-6; possibly TRBD1 for D (5 bases). V lost 1 base and J lost 10, with 12 bases in between. The CDR3 is 14 residues long. Germline V gene data show CDR1 as SGHKS and CDR2 as YYEKEE (reference sequence). The CDR3 DNA follows: TGTGCCAGCAGCTTGTATGAGGGGTCCTCACCCCTCCACTTT. The encoded protein is CASSLYEGSSPLHF.

The table lists this clonotype with many counts. This chain joins TRBV6-5 and TRBJ2-7; D is unresolved. The length of the CDR3 is 11 residues. Germline V lookup: CDR1 MNHEY, CDR2 SVGAGI. The V end lost 2 bases, the J end lost 3 bases, and 2 bases lay between the germline ends. CDR3 coding DNA: TGTGCCAGCAGTTACAACTACGAGCAGTACTTC. Its protein product is CASSYNYEQYF.

This clonotype was found a few times. The rearrangement links TRBV7-6 to TRBJ1-3; no clear D gene. Trimming shortened V by 2 bases and J by 3 bases, and 11 bases separated the two germline ends. Germline CDR1 is SGHVS and CDR2 is FNYEAQ. This CDR3 contains 15 residues. CDR3 protein: CASSLSLGNGNTIYF. The DNA of the CDR3 is TGTGCCAGCAGCTTATCCTTAGGGAATGGAAACACCATATATTTT.

This clonotype was counted only a few times. The chain carries TRBV6-1 and TRBJ1-2, with 8 bases aligning to TRBD1. CDR3 length equals 14 residues. V shed 2 bases, J shed 10 bases, and the junction held 9 bases outside the gene matches. Germline V lookup: CDR1 MNHNS, CDR2 SASEGT. CDR3 sequence reads: CASSEFRTGTIYTF. The CDR3 DNA follows: TGTGCCAGCAGTGAATTTAGGACAGGGACTATCTACACCTTC.

This clonotype has just a few counts. The V and J genes are TRBV7-9 and TRBJ2-4; D is ambiguous. V dropped 6 bases and J dropped 8 bases, with 11 bases sitting between them. The length of the CDR3 is 12 residues. Germline V CDR1 and CDR2: SEHNR, FQNEAQ (reference sequence). In nucleotides, the CDR3 is TGTGCCAGCAGTCCTAGTCTGGACATTCAGTACTTC. It is translated as CASSPSLDIQYF.

This clonotype was detected only a few times. The genes are TRBV24-1 and TRBJ2-2; TRBD1 matches at 11 bases. V lost 2 bases, J lost 7 bases, and 5 bases stayed unmatched. This CDR3 contains 16 residues. Germline CDR1 and CDR2: KGHDR and SFDVKD. The CDR3, as DNA: TGTGCCACCAGTGATTCGGACAGGGGGCGCATCGGGGAGCTGTTTTTT. Its translation: CATSDSDRGRIGELFF.

This clonotype has a handful of counts. A single base separates this from a much larger clone, so it may be a read error. The chain carries TRBV6-2 or TRBV6-3 and TRBJ2-3; D uncertain. The CDR3 length is 12 residues. In germline, CDR1 is MNHEY, CDR2 SVGEGT. Trimming left V 7 bases short and J 0 bases short, with 5 bases between. The CDR3 here is CASKTSTDTQYF. CDR3 sequence (DNA): TGTGCCAGCAAGACTAGCACAGATACGCAGTATTTT.

V usage is TRBV14 and J usage is TRBJ1-1; D may be TRBD1 (6 bases). This CDR3 contains 17 residues. The V and J ends lost 0 bases and 7 bases respectively, with 21 bases between them. Germline V gives CDR1 SGHDN, CDR2 FVKESK. The CDR3 is CASSQESRDRRRLEAFF. The CDR3, as DNA: TGTGCCAGCAGCCAAGAGTCACGAGACAGGCGGCGTCTTGAAGCTTTCTTT. Supplemented by reference TRBV14 and TRBJ1-1, the full variable domain reads EAGVTQFPSHSVIEKGQTVTLRCDPISGHDNLYWYRRVMGKEIKFLLHFVKESKQDESGMPNNRFLAERTGGTYSTLKVQPAELEDSGVYFCASSQESRDRRRLEAFFGQGTRLTVV.

The rearrangement joins TRBV2 to TRBJ2-1, with a weak D call TRBD1 (5 bases). V was trimmed by 8 bases and J by 10 bases, leaving 15 bases between them. The CDR3 length is 12 residues. Germline V lookup: CDR1 SNHLY, CDR2 FYNNEI. The CDR3 here is CASVVDRYEQFF. CDR3 bases: TGTGCCAGCGTCGTAGACAGATACGAGCAGTTCTTC.

This clonotype was seen a single time. This sequence joins TRBV9 and TRBJ2-1; tentatively, D is TRBD1 or TRBD2 (5 bases each). This CDR3 has 15 amino acids. Germline V lookup: CDR1 SGDLS, CDR2 YYNGEE. The V gene lost 4 bases and the J gene lost 7 bases, with 18 bases spanning the gap. In DNA form, the CDR3 reads TGTGCCAGCAGCCCGAGGGGCAGAACCGGTAATGAGCAGTTCTTC. The encoded protein is CASSPRGRTGNEQFF.

The chain links TRBV7-2 to TRBJ2-3; D could derive from TRBD1 or TRBD2 (5 bases each). CDR1 and CDR2 from the germline V gene are SGHTA and FQGNSA. The CDR3 is 14 amino acids. Trimming removed 0 bases from V and 5 bases from J, with 9 bases in between. DNA of the CDR3: TGTGCCAGCAGCTTAGCAGGGACCGAAGATACGCAGTATTTT. Its translation: CASSLAGTEDTQYF. The variable domain in full, completed from reference TRBV7-2 and TRBJ2-3, reads GAGVSQSPSNKVTEKGKDVELRCDPISGHTALYWYRQSLGQGLEFLIYFQGNSAPDKSGLPSDRFSAERTGGSVSTLTIQRTQQEDSAVYLCASSLAGTEDTQYFGPGTRLTVL.

The gene calls are TRBV6-5 and TRBJ2-7; 7 bases are shared with TRBD2. Germline V gives CDR1 MNHEY, CDR2 SVGAGI. The V gene end was trimmed by 5 bases and the J gene end by 2 bases; junction bases not matched to a gene: 9. The CDR3 is made up of 15 amino acids. This CDR3 is CASSTAGTSAYEQYF. In nucleotides, the CDR3 is TGTGCCAGCAGTACAGCGGGGACCTCCGCCTACGAGCAGTACTTC.

This chain joins TRBV7-9 and TRBJ2-5; 8 positions agree with TRBD1. Trimming cost V 5 bases and J 2 bases; bases outside gene matches: 10. CDR1 and CDR2 from the germline V gene are SEHNR and FQNEAQ (reference sequence). This CDR3 region has 16 residues. For the CDR3, the DNA is TGTGCCAGCAGCCCTACAGGGGGAACAGGGCAAGAGACCCAGTACTTC. This encodes CASSPTGGTGQETQYF.

J is TRBJ2-7 and V is TRBV5-5; D is undetermined. The V gene's germline CDR1 is SGHKS and CDR2 YYEKEE (reference sequence). The CDR3 runs 13 residues. V was pared by 1 base and J by 5 bases, with 10 bases between. CDR3 residues: CASSLTVAHEQYV. In DNA form, the CDR3 reads TGTGCCAGCAGCTTGACGGTAGCCCACGAGCAGTACGTC.

Only one count was recorded for this clonotype. The chain recombines TRBV15 with TRBJ1-4; D gene ambiguous. CDR1 is LNHNV, CDR2 YYDKDF, per germline (reference sequence). Trimming cost V 0 bases and J 7 bases, with 12 bases left between them. The CDR3 consists of 15 residues. CDR3 DNA: TGTGCCACCAGCAGAGATAGGGCAGCGGGTGAAAAACTGTTTTTT. Protein sequence: CATSRDRAAGEKLFF.

This clonotype has a handful of counts. The J gene is TRBJ2-7, the V gene TRBV27; a weak D match, TRBD1 (6 bases). The CDR3 contains 14 residues. CDR1 and CDR2 (germline): MNHEY, SMNVEV (reference sequence). Trimming removed 3 bases at V and 2 bases at J, with 11 bases between. The CDR3, as DNA: TGTGCCAGCAGTTTGACAGGCCTGACCTACGAGCAGTACTTC. As protein: CASSLTGLTYEQYF.